The 17 T cell receptor beta chains listed next were all sequenced from one sample in a study of T-cell memory formation after mild COVID-19. TCRdb itself ran the 5' RACE reads through MiXCR, one entry per CDR3 protein. Of 120,000 or so distinct CDR3 sequences in the sample, approximately 15% were seen once. Specimen: PBMCs or a T cell subset sorted from them (not recorded which). The receptor set was obtained from a man aged 18 to 29 who had mild COVID-19 (a few samples of this study predate the infection). Cell type and time point are not known.

The sample holds a few counts of this clonotype. This chain joins TRBV11-2 and TRBJ1-2; D remains ambiguous. The CDR3 totals 15 residues. Germline V gene data show CDR1 as SGHAT and CDR2 as FQNNGV. Trimming cost V 3 bases and J 3 bases, with 14 bases left between them. CDR3 amino acids: CASSFGVGSHYGYTF. CDR3 DNA sequence: TGTGCCAGCAGCTTTGGTGTAGGGAGCCACTATGGCTACACCTTC.

This clonotype has just a few counts. The chain recombines TRBV4-2 with TRBJ2-1; no clear D gene. Germline V lookup: CDR1 LGHNA, CDR2 YNFKEQ. This CDR3 is built from 16 residues. Trimming left V 0 bases short and J 2 bases short, with 11 bases between. This chain's CDR3 is CASSQEYGVTYNEQFF. CDR3 in DNA: TGTGCCAGCAGCCAAGAATATGGGGTTACCTACAATGAGCAGTTCTTC.

Only a few counts were recorded for this clonotype. The V and J genes are TRBV5-1 and TRBJ2-7, with TRBD2 as a possible D gene (6 bases). CDR1 SGHRS and CDR2 YFSETQ come from the germline V gene. The CDR3 has 14 amino acids. V was pared by 1 base and J by 4 bases, with 12 bases between. The DNA of the CDR3 is TGCGCCAGCAGCTTGTCGGGAGTTCTTTACGAGCAGTACTTC. It specifies CASSLSGVLYEQYF.

The chain carries TRBV5-1 and TRBJ2-5; D not certain. This CDR3 spans 14 amino acids. Germline loops: CDR1 SGHRS, CDR2 YFSETQ. V lost 0 bases and J 1 base, leaving 7 bases between the germline ends. The CDR3 bases are TGCGCCAGCAGCTTGGTGTCACCCCAAGAGACCCAGTACTTC. This sequence encodes CASSLVSPQETQYF.

The table lists this clonotype with many counts. The chain joins TRBV7-9 to TRBJ2-7, with D unclear. The length of the CDR3 is 16 residues. With 5 bases removed from V and 0 bases from J, the gap between germline ends came to 17 bases. CDR1 and CDR2 (germline): SEHNR, FQNEAQ (reference sequence). The CDR3 sequence is CASSPGPFERSYEQYV. The CDR3 DNA sequence: TGTGCCAGCAGCCCCGGGCCCTTCGAGCGCTCCTACGAGCAGTACGTC.

This clonotype was seen a handful of times. The chain has TRBV18 and TRBJ1-5; D possibly corresponds to TRBD1 (6 bases). The V gene lost 4 bases and the J gene lost 7 bases, with 14 bases spanning the gap. Germline V gene sequence: CDR1 KGHSH, CDR2 LQKENI. CDR3 size: 14 residues. The CDR3 protein is CASSRGRGEQPQHF. The CDR3, as DNA: TGTGCCAGCTCACGAGGCAGGGGTGAACAGCCCCAGCATTTT. The whole variable domain, filled in from reference TRBV18 and TRBJ1-5, reads NAGVMQNPRHLVRRRGQEARLRCSPMKGHSHVYWYRQLPEEGLKFMVYLQKENIIDESGMPKERFSAEFPKEGPSILRIQQVVRGDSAAYFCASSRGRGEQPQHFGDGTRLSIL.

The rearrangement links TRBV3-1 to TRBJ1-1; unclear D gene. V shed 4 bases and J shed 0 bases, with 9 bases lying between them. The CDR3 contains 14 residues. Per germline, CDR1 LGHDT and CDR2 YNNKEL (reference sequence). The CDR3 DNA follows: TGTGCCAGCAGCCGACCGGAGTTGAACACTGAAGCTTTCTTT. Protein: CASSRPELNTEAFF.

The chain combines TRBV5-6 with TRBJ2-4, with D possibly matching TRBD1 (6 bases). Germline V gene data show CDR1 as SGHDT and CDR2 as YYEEEE. The V end was cut by 4 bases, the J end by 10 bases, with 21 bases between. The CDR3 runs to 15 residues. CDR3 sequence: CASSATGPGVRIQYF. The CDR3 DNA reads as TGTGCCAGCAGCGCGACAGGCCCCGGCGTGCGTATTCAGTACTTC.

This clonotype was counted between two and nine times. V gene TRBV2 combines with J gene TRBJ2-5, with a tentative D call TRBD2 (5 bases). The CDR3 is made up of 11 amino acids. Trimming removed 8 bases from V and 5 bases from J, with 9 bases in between. Germline CDR1 reads SNHLY; CDR2 reads FYNNEI. The CDR3 DNA sequence: TGTGCCAGCGCGGGCGGGGAGACCCAGTACTTC. Translation: CASAGGETQYF.

This clonotype was counted many times. The V gene is TRBV2, the J gene TRBJ1-1; tentative D call: TRBD1 (6 bases). CDR1 and CDR2 from the germline V gene are SNHLY and FYNNEI. This CDR3 comprises 11 residues. Trimming cost V 5 bases and J 8 bases, with 9 bases left between them. The CDR3 loop reads CASSYDREAFF. Here the CDR3 DNA reads TGTGCCAGCAGTTACGACAGGGAAGCTTTCTTT.

The chain carries TRBV5-1 and TRBJ1-2, with D perhaps matching TRBD1 (5 bases). This CDR3 contains 14 residues. V was cut by 4 bases and J by 0 bases, with 10 bases left in between. Germline assignment: CDR1 SGHRS and CDR2 YFSETQ. The CDR3 loop reads CASSLREANYGYTF. CDR3 bases: TGCGCCAGCAGCCTCAGGGAGGCTAACTATGGCTACACCTTC. The full variable domain, its missing parts supplied by reference TRBV5-1 and TRBJ1-2, is KAGVTQTPRYLIKTRGQQVTLSCSPISGHRSVSWYQQTPGQGLQFLFEYFSETQRNKGNFPGRFSGRQFSNSRSEMNVSTLELGDSALYLCASSLREANYGYTFGSGTRLTVV.

There are a few counts of this clonotype. The chain carries TRBV7-2 and TRBJ2-3; D is possibly TRBD2 (7 bases). Germline CDR1 and CDR2: SGHTA and FQGNSA. CDR3 length equals 13 residues. V shed 3 bases and J shed 7 bases, with 11 bases lying between them. The CDR3 region has the DNA TGTGCCAGCAGCTTCCGGGGGGCGAATACGCAGTATTTT. Protein: CASSFRGANTQYF.

There are a few counts of this clonotype. The J gene is TRBJ1-1, the V gene TRBV5-1; D remains ambiguous. The CDR3 runs 13 residues. Trimming shortened V by 0 bases and J by 5 bases, and 8 bases separated the two germline ends. Per germline, CDR1 SGHRS and CDR2 YFSETQ. CDR3 protein: CASSLETPTEAFF. The CDR3 DNA reads as TGCGCCAGCAGCTTGGAGACGCCGACTGAAGCTTTCTTT.

This clonotype was counted a few times. The chain has TRBV5-1 and TRBJ2-1; 8 bases map to TRBD2. This CDR3 comprises 14 residues. CDR1 SGHRS and CDR2 YFSETQ come from the germline V gene. With 2 bases clipped from V and 6 bases from J, the junction kept 4 bases outside the gene matches. In DNA, the CDR3 is TGCGCCAGCAGCTTCCCGGGGGGGCCCAATGAGCAGTTCTTC. Amino acid sequence: CASSFPGGPNEQFF. The full variable domain, rest sourced from reference TRBV5-1 and TRBJ2-1, is KAGVTQTPRYLIKTRGQQVTLSCSPISGHRSVSWYQQTPGQGLQFLFEYFSETQRNKGNFPGRFSGRQFSNSRSEMNVSTLELGDSALYLCASSFPGGPNEQFFGPGTRLTVL.

The chain couples TRBV28 to TRBJ2-1; maybe TRBD1 (6 bases). Deletions cut 6 bases from V and 15 bases from J, with 21 bases between. There are 13 residues in the CDR3. Germline values: CDR1 MDHEN, CDR2 SYDVKM. The CDR3 bases are TGTGCCAGCAGAAATACTACAGGGTTTTGGCTGTTCTTC. It codes for CASRNTTGFWLFF.

In its sample, this clonotype was seen a few times. This chain links TRBV5-1 with TRBJ2-3; D ambiguous. Germline V CDR1 and CDR2: SGHRS, YFSETQ. Between the trimmed V and J ends, which lost 0 bases and 4 bases, there was a span of 9 bases. This CDR3 is built from 14 residues. The CDR3 loop reads CASSLVPEPDTQYF. CDR3 DNA: TGCGCCAGCAGCTTGGTCCCGGAGCCAGATACGCAGTATTTT. The complete variable domain, with remaining parts taken from reference TRBV5-1 and TRBJ2-3, reads KAGVTQTPRYLIKTRGQQVTLSCSPISGHRSVSWYQQTPGQGLQFLFEYFSETQRNKGNFPGRFSGRQFSNSRSEMNVSTLELGDSALYLCASSLVPEPDTQYFGPGTRLTVL.

The J gene is TRBJ2-2, the V gene TRBV4-2, with 12 nucleotides matching TRBD2. Germline V gene sequence: CDR1 LGHNA, CDR2 YNFKEQ. The CDR3 totals 15 residues. The J segment lost 6 bases and the V segment lost 2 bases, leaving 1 base of the junction unmatched. The CDR3 region has the DNA TGTGCCAGCAGCCAACTAGCGGGGGGGCCCGGGGAGCTGTTTTTT. Amino acids: CASSQLAGGPGELFF.